This T cell receptor (beta chain) is drawn from a study of cytomegalovirus exposure and HLA in healthy donors. Study-wide context: Prior work identified about 120 million unique TCR beta sequences in some 200 million T cells.

Every donor was a healthy person donating bone marrow. PCR primers comprised 60 Vbeta and 13 Jbeta primers. Profiled with immunoSEQ multiplex PCR; TCRdb holds only in-frame clones, not every one. The table lists 95,000 to 130,000 clones, around 75% of them singletons, with 1.6% in the top ten. Looked up from germline, CDR1 is SGHRS and CDR2 is YFSETQ. After removal of 3 bases from V and 0 bases from J, the junction contained 6 bases not matched to a gene. The CDR3 loop spans 16 amino acids. About this clone: Its target is unknown.

Overall study results and limits: The likely origin of a cluster of highly shared sequence variants was a sequencing artifact. As a later analysis showed, a missense DCLRE1C variant was linked to trimming of TCR beta V- and J-genes.

The sample taken for sequencing was PBMCs. The chain combines TRBV5-1 with TRBJ1-1; 9 bases fit TRBD1. This clonotype originated in a woman aged 18-35 years in good health and CMV-seronegative. The CDR3 reads CASSSGQGGMNTEAFF. The CDR3 DNA reads TGCGCCAGCAGCTCGGGACAGGGAGGAATGAACACTGAAGCTTTCTTT.